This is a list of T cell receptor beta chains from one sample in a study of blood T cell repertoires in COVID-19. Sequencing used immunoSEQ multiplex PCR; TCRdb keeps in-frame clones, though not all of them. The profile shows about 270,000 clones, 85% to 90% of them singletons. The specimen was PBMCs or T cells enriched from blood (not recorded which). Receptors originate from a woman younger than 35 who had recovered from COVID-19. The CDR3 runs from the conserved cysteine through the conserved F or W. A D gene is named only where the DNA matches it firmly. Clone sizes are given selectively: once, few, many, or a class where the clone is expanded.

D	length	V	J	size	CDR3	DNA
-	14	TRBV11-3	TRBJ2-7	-	CASSKGGAPYEQYF	TGTGCCAGCAGCAAGGGGGGGGCGCCCTACGAGCAGTACTTC
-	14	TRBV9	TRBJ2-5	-	CASSVEGRWETQYF	TGTGCCAGCAGCGTAGAAGGGAGGTGGGAGACCCAGTACTTC
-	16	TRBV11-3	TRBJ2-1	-	CASSFRPQVTYNEQFF	TGTGCCAGCAGCTTTCGGCCACAGGTTACCTACAATGAGCAGTTCTTC
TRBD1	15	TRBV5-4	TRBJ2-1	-	CASSNHGTGASEQFF	TGTGCCAGCAGCAACCACGGGACAGGGGCTTCTGAGCAGTTCTTC
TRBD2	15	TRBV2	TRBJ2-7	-	CASSVKRGGSYEQYF	TGTGCCAGCAGTGTAAAGCGGGGGGGCTCCTACGAGCAGTACTTC
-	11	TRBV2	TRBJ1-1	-	CASNTGTEAFF	TGTGCCAGCAATACAGGGACTGAAGCTTTCTTT
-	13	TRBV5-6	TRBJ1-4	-	CATSRGVNEKLFF	TGTGCCACTTCACGGGGGGTAAATGAAAAACTGTTTTTT
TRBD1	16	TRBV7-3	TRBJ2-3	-	CASSTPGQDGTDTQYF	TGTGCCAGCAGCACCCCTGGACAGGATGGCACAGATACGCAGTATTTT
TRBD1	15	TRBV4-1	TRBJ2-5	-	CASSPPGQGIPPQYF	TGCGCCAGCAGCCCTCCGGGACAGGGAATCCCCCCCCAGTACTTC
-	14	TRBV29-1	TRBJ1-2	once	CSVKQGYDWYGYTF	TGCAGCGTAAAACAGGGTTATGATTGGTATGGCTACACCTTC
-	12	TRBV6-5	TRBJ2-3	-	CASRRDSATQYF	TGTGCCAGCAGGAGGGATAGTGCTACGCAGTATTTT
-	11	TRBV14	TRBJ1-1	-	CASSERQLAFF	TGTGCCAGCAGCGAGAGACAGTTAGCTTTCTTT
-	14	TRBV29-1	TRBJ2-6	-	CSVSGSSGANVLTF	TGCAGCGTTTCAGGCAGCTCTGGGGCCAACGTCCTGACTTTC
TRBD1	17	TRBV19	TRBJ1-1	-	CATSDRDRGRAGTEAFF	TGTGCCACCAGCGACCGGGACAGGGGGCGCGCTGGCACTGAAGCTTTCTTT
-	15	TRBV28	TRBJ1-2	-	CASSLSPGGDYGYTF	TGTGCCAGCAGTCTAAGTCCTGGAGGAGATTATGGCTACACCTTC
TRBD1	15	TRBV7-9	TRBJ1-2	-	CASSRDRGPNYGYTF	TGTGCCAGCAGCCGGGACAGGGGTCCCAACTATGGCTACACCTTC
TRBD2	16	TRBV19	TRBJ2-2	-	CASRTSGGQNTGELFF	TGTGCCAGTAGGACTAGCGGGGGGCAGAACACCGGGGAGCTGTTTTTT
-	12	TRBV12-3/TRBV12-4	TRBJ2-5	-	CASGLTQETQYF	TGTGCCAGTGGACTCACCCAAGAGACCCAGTACTTC
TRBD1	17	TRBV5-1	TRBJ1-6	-	CASSSRQGSSYNSPLHF	TGCGCCAGCAGCTCCCGACAGGGGAGCTCCTATAATTCACCCCTCCACTTT
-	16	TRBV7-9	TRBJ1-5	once	CASSLGQKGSNQPQHF	TGTGCCAGCAGCTTAGGGCAGAAGGGGAGCAATCAGCCCCAGCATTTT
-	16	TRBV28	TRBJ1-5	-	CASSSIAGYSNQPQHF	TGTGCCAGCAGTTCGATTGCCGGGTATAGCAATCAGCCCCAGCATTTT
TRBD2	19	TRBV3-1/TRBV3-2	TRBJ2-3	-	CASSHLAGLAGSQGDTQYF	TGTGCCAGCAGCCACCTAGCCGGACTAGCGGGGTCCCAGGGAGATACGCAGTATTTT
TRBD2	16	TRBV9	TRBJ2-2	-	CASSPTGGVNTGELFF	TGTGCCAGCAGCCCGACCGGGGGGGTGAACACCGGGGAGCTGTTTTTT
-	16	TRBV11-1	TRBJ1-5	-	CASSLARPGGNQPQHF	TGTGCCAGCAGCTTAGCACGACCTGGAGGCAATCAGCCCCAGCATTTT
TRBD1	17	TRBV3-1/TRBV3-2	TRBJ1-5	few	CASSLASTGGSNQPQHF	TGTGCCAGCAGCCTTGCGTCGACAGGGGGCAGCAATCAGCCCCAGCATTTT
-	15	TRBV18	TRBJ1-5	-	CASSPGQGGNQPQHF	TGTGCCAGCTCACCAGGCCAGGGTGGAAACCAGCCCCAGCATTTT
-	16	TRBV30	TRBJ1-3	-	CAWNTYAGGTGNTIYF	TGTGCCTGGAACACGTACGCGGGAGGCACTGGAAACACCATATATTTT
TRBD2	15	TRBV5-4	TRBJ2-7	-	CASSVGLAEDYEQYF	TGTGCCAGCAGCGTGGGACTAGCGGAAGACTACGAGCAGTACTTC
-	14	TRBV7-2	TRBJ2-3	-	CASSLIRGTDTQYF	TGTGCCAGCAGCTTAATCCGGGGAACAGATACGCAGTATTTT